This TCR beta chain derives from a study of OX40 agonist ivuxolimab in advanced cancers. Method: immunoSEQ multiplex PCR; TCRdb's copy keeps in-frame clones and lacks some. This table has more than 30,000 clones, roughly nine tenths appearing once. The CDR3 is made up of 19 amino acids. The V end lost 3 bases, the J end lost 0 bases, and 21 bases lay between the germline ends. Germline V gene lookup returns CDR1 LNHDA and CDR2 SQIVND (reference sequence). V gene TRBV19 combines with J gene TRBJ1-3; D unresolved. The sequencing used CD4+ or CD8+ T cells sorted from blood, collected in a trial of the OX40 agonist ivuxolimab. This receptor was taken from an adult with an advanced solid tumor such as melanoma, head and neck, liver or kidney cancer. The CDR3 bases are TGTGCCAGTAGTATCGCGGCGTGGAGAATATTTTCCTCTGGAAACACCATATATTTT. As protein: CASSIAAWRIFSSGNTIYF. The whole variable domain, filled in from reference TRBV19 and TRBJ1-3, reads DGGITQSPKYLFRKEGQNVTLSCEQNLNHDAMYWYRQDPGQGLRLIYYSQIVNDFQKGDIAEGYSVSREKKESFPLTVTSAQKNPTAFYLCASSIAAWRIFSSGNTIYFGEGSWLTVV.